What follows are 17 T cell receptor beta chains derived from one specimen sequenced in a study of shared clonotypes between healthy human individuals. The table came from immunoSEQ multiplex PCR; TCRdb's copy has only in-frame clones and leaves some out. The sample lists just over 2,000,000 clones; approximately 94% were seen once. Naive CD8 cells, CD45RO-negative and positively selected for CCR7, excluded terminally differentiated effector memory CD45RA+ cells. Sequences were obtained from naive CD8+ T cells sorted from blood. The source is a man aged 18 to 30 in good health.

V is TRBV5-4 and J is TRBJ1-2; D gene unclear. Per the germline V gene, CDR1 is SGHNT and CDR2 is YYREEE (reference sequence). The CDR3 runs to 14 residues. The germline V and J ends were trimmed by 2 bases and 3 bases, with 11 bases remaining between them. The DNA for the CDR3 is TGTGCCAGCAGCTTTCAAGGTCCCGACTATGGCTACACCTTC. It specifies CASSFQGPDYGYTF.

The chain carries TRBV4-3 and TRBJ2-7, with 8 nucleotides matching TRBD1. The CDR3 covers 16 residues. V was pared by 3 bases and J by 2 bases, with 9 bases of the junction left unmatched. Germline V gene data show CDR1 as LGHNA and CDR2 as YSLEER. As DNA, the CDR3 is TGCGCCAGCAGCCACAACCGGGACAGGCGTACCTACGAGCAGTACTTC. Translating it yields CASSHNRDRRTYEQYF.

The chain couples TRBV7-9 to TRBJ2-3; no clear D gene. V was cut by 2 bases and J by 4 bases, with 4 bases left in between. Looked up from germline, CDR1 is SEHNR and CDR2 is FQNEAQ (reference sequence). The CDR3 contains 12 residues. CDR3 nucleotide sequence: TGTGCCAGCAGCTTAAAGGCAGATACGCAGTATTTT. Translating gives CASSLKADTQYF.

The chain has TRBV5-6 and TRBJ2-3; TRBD1 aligns across 9 bases. V trimming: 4 bases; J trimming: 6 bases; junction bases outside the gene matches: 6. This CDR3 is 14 amino acids long. In germline, CDR1 is SGHDT, CDR2 YYEEEE. The CDR3 DNA sequence: TGTGCCAGCAGCCCCGGGACAGGGATCGATACGCAGTATTTT. Its translation: CASSPGTGIDTQYF.

As for this clone: This CDR3 is also generated by other DNA sequences in the sample. The chain carries TRBV7-8 and TRBJ2-7; possibly TRBD1 or TRBD2 for D (6 bases each). Germline V gene lookup returns CDR1 SGHVS and CDR2 FQNEAQ. Trimming shortened V by 5 bases and J by 3 bases, and 11 bases separated the two germline ends. The CDR3 contains 13 residues. CDR3 residues: CASSRGQYYEQYF. In nucleotides, the CDR3 is TGTGCCAGCAGCCGGGGGCAGTACTACGAGCAGTACTTC.

This sequence joins TRBV6-4 and TRBJ2-1; TRBD1 agrees at 7 bases. The CDR3 runs 16 residues. Germline-derived CDR1 and CDR2 are MRHNA and SNTAGT. After removal of 6 bases from V and 4 bases from J, the junction contained 12 bases not matched to a gene. CDR3 coding DNA: TGTGCCAGCAGCCAGAACTTCGGGACAGCTTACAATGAGCAGTTCTTC. It translates to CASSQNFGTAYNEQFF.

The rearrangement joins TRBV2 to TRBJ1-5; unclear D gene. CDR3 length equals 13 residues. Trimming left V 5 bases short and J 3 bases short, with 8 bases between. The germline V gene encodes CDR1 SNHLY and CDR2 FYNNEI. This CDR3 is CASSRGSNQPQHF. The CDR3 DNA reads TGTGCCAGCAGTCGTGGATCCAATCAGCCCCAGCATTTT.

The V call is TRBV28, the J call TRBJ2-5, with 10 bases lining up with TRBD2. J lost 4 bases, V lost 10 bases, and 12 bases had no gene match. The CDR3 consists of 15 residues. Germline V gives CDR1 MDHEN, CDR2 SYDVKM. This CDR3 is CATEDGLAGAETQYF. CDR3 DNA sequence: TGTGCCACCGAGGATGGGCTAGCGGGAGCAGAGACCCAGTACTTC. Full variable domain (remainder filled in from reference TRBV28 and TRBJ2-5): DVKVTQSSRYLVKRTGEKVFLECVQDMDHENMFWYRQDPGLGLRLIYFSYDVKMKEKGDIPEGYSVSREKKERFSLILESASTNQTSMYLCATEDGLAGAETQYFGPGTRLLVL.

J is TRBJ2-2 and V is TRBV7-6; 11 bases match TRBD2. CDR1 SGHVS and CDR2 FNYEAQ come from the germline V gene. The V gene end was trimmed by 8 bases and the J gene end by 4 bases; junction bases not matched to a gene: 12. This CDR3 contains 17 residues. The CDR3 bases are TGTGCCAGCCATATAACTAGCGGGAGAAGTGGCACCGGGGAGCTGTTTTTT. Its protein product is CASHITSGRSGTGELFF.

This rearrangement joins TRBV27 to TRBJ2-1; 11 bases line up with TRBD2. This CDR3 has 15 residues. Germline V gene sequence: CDR1 MNHEY, CDR2 SMNVEV (reference sequence). V was clipped by 5 bases and J by 8 bases; unmatched bases: 8. CDR3 in DNA: TGTGCCAGCAGTCTGGGTACTAGCGGGGGACATGAGCAGTTCTTC. Translating gives CASSLGTSGGHEQFF.

V usage is TRBV6-5 and J usage is TRBJ1-5; D unresolved. Trimming removed 0 bases at V and 12 bases at J, with 12 bases between. This CDR3 comprises 13 residues. In germline, CDR1 is MNHEY, CDR2 SVGAGI. The CDR3 DNA sequence: TGTGCCAGCAGTTACTCTCAATCGGAGGACCAGCATTTT. Protein sequence: CASSYSQSEDQHF.

This clone showed up just once. The same CDR3 also results from other DNA sequences found in this sample. The chain employs TRBV13 and TRBJ2-7; 8 positions match TRBD1. V was pared by 3 bases and J by 7 bases, with 2 bases of the junction left unmatched. CDR1 is PRHDT and CDR2 is FYEKMQ in the germline V gene (reference sequence). This CDR3 region has 12 residues. CDR3 sequence (DNA): TGTGCCAGCAGCTTCAGGGGGCGTGAGCAGTACTTC. Translated: CASSFRGREQYF.

V and J are TRBV19 and TRBJ1-5, with D hard to call. With 1 base removed from V and 1 base from J, the gap between germline ends came to 8 bases. The CDR3 has 15 amino acids. Germline V lookup: CDR1 LNHDA, CDR2 SQIVND (reference sequence). CDR3 region: CASSIVITSNQPQHF. CDR3 nucleotides: TGTGCCAGTAGTATAGTTATAACCAGCAATCAGCCCCAGCATTTT.

The chain has TRBV27 and TRBJ2-7; D remains ambiguous. This CDR3 has 14 residues. With 8 bases removed from V and 8 bases from J, the gap between germline ends came to 22 bases. Germline V gives CDR1 MNHEY, CDR2 SMNVEV (reference sequence). CDR3 sequence reads: CASPLPPGSSKQYF. CDR3 bases: TGTGCCAGCCCGCTCCCGCCAGGTTCATCCAAGCAGTACTTC.

The count of this clone is one. The rearrangement links TRBV4-1 to TRBJ1-6; D not certain. Germline CDR1 is MGHRA and CDR2 is YSYEKL. The ends were cut back, 2 bases at V and 7 bases at J, with 6 bases in the middle. The CDR3 runs 13 residues. Written as DNA, the CDR3 is TGCGCCAGCAGCCAAACAGAGAATTCACCCCTCCACTTT. Residues: CASSQTENSPLHF.

The chain is built from TRBV7-3 and TRBJ1-2; D ambiguous. V dropped 5 bases and J dropped 1 base, with 11 bases sitting between them. This CDR3 region has 14 residues. CDR1 SGHTA and CDR2 FQGTGA come from the germline V gene. CDR3 in amino acids: CASSPGGSNYGYTF. The CDR3 nucleotides read TGTGCCAGCAGCCCGGGAGGGAGTAACTATGGCTACACCTTC.

The chain uses TRBV6-1 and TRBJ2-7, with D tentatively TRBD1 (5 bases). V was shortened by 6 bases and J by 4 bases, with 13 bases between the two germline ends. The CDR3 is made up of 13 amino acids. Germline V gives CDR1 MNHNS, CDR2 SASEGT. The CDR3 DNA sequence: TGTGCCAGCAGGGAGACAGCCCCGTACGAGCAGTACTTC. Protein: CASRETAPYEQYF.